The subject of this entry is one T cell receptor beta chain. The CDR3 sequence is 14 residues long. Germline V gives CDR1 SGHDT, CDR2 YYEEEE. V lost 1 base to trimming and J lost 4 bases, with 9 bases between them. This specimen comes from a study of CD8 T cells in Susac syndrome. Random-hexamer reverse transcription was applied to roughly 0.45 to 1 ug RNA. TCRdb independently ran MiXCR on the immunoSEQ multiplex PCR reads; one entry per CDR3 protein. Among tens of thousands of distinct CDR3 sequences listed, over 90% were seen once. V usage is TRBV5-6 and J usage is TRBJ2-1; D is unclear. Material: CD8+ T cells from PBMCs. The receptor was isolated from a human donor with Susac syndrome. The CDR3 sequence: CASSLQQTYNEQFF. DNA of the CDR3: TGTGCCAGCAGCTTGCAACAGACTTACAATGAGCAGTTCTTC.